This T cell receptor (beta chain) came from a study of identical twins. V shed 3 bases and J shed 4 bases, with 18 bases lying between them. CDR1 LNHDA and CDR2 SQIVND come from the germline V gene (reference sequence). CDR3 size: 16 residues. TCRdb re-called the 5' RACE reads with MiXCR, one entry per CDR3 protein. The sample includes around 1.7 million distinct CDR3 sequences, more than 30% of them seen just once. The gene calls are TRBV19 and TRBJ1-1, with D possibly matching TRBD1 (6 bases). The clonotype originates from a newborn girl in good health. Sequencing was done on a sample of cord blood. In nucleotides, the CDR3 is TGTGCCAGTAGTATTGGCGAGGGGAGGGGGAGCACTGAAGCTTTCTTT. Protein product: CASSIGEGRGSTEAFF. The complete variable domain, with remaining parts taken from reference TRBV19 and TRBJ1-1, reads DGGITQSPKYLFRKEGQNVTLSCEQNLNHDAMYWYRQDPGQGLRLIYYSQIVNDFQKGDIAEGYSVSREKKESFPLTVTSAQKNPTAFYLCASSIGEGRGSTEAFFGQGTRLTVV.